This T cell receptor (beta chain) stems from a study of immune evolution from preneoplasia to lung adenocarcinoma. Study summary: HLA loss of heterozygosity: 5.5% to 8.5% AIS, 15% MIA, roughly 30% ADC, none AAH. Whole-study results and caveats: Later-stage lesions appeared to have more T cells, more diversity, less clonality. Normal lung had the highest top T cell clone frequencies.

This CDR3 comprises 16 residues. In germline, CDR1 is SGHVS, CDR2 FQNEAQ. Trimming took 1 base from V and 2 from J; bases not matched to a gene: 5. Patients had resection in Japan or China between about 2013 and 2018. This clone was observed a single time. Its antigen is unknown. Profiled with immunoSEQ multiplex PCR; TCRdb holds only in-frame clones, not every one. This table holds about 11,000 clones, roughly 85% found once. The sequencing input was FFPE invasive lung adenocarcinoma tissue. The sequence derives from a person between 65 and 79 years old with invasive lung adenocarcinoma. The chain combines TRBV7-8 with TRBJ2-7, with 10 bases lining up with TRBD1. CDR3 coding DNA: TGTGCCAGCAGCTTAGGGGGGACAGGGGCTACCTACGAGCAGTACTTC. This encodes CASSLGGTGATYEQYF.